This record looks at one T cell receptor beta chain sequence and its context. The source of the sample is a study of blood T cell repertoires in COVID-19. Study details: COVID-19 samples collected from the United States, Italy and Spain covered acute and convalescent phases. PBMCs, B-cell-depleted T cells, or T cells were the source of the cDNA or gDNA that made up the material.

In the authors' methods: Cell counts per sample came from amplifying reference gene primers. Generated by immunoSEQ multiplex PCR, the TCRdb table keeps only in-frame clones and is missing some. The V and J calls and clone size come from that table; D and trimming were worked out from the DNA. The repertoire holds about 210,000 clones, with roughly nine tenths as singletons. With 5 bases removed from V and 2 bases from J, the gap between germline ends came to 12 bases. The CDR3 totals 15 residues. Germline lookup yields CDR1 SGHNT and CDR2 YENEEA. The TCR originated in a man aged 35-49 years with acute or convalescent COVID-19. This chain joins TRBV11-3 and TRBJ2-2; D may be TRBD1 (6 bases). Sequenced sample: peripheral blood. The CDR3: CASSVGTHNTGELFF. CDR3 nucleotides: TGTGCCAGCAGCGTAGGGACACACAACACCGGGGAGCTGTTTTTT.